A selection of T cell receptor beta chains follows, all from one sample in a study of regulatory T cells in long-lasting Graves disease. A single record per CDR3 protein comes from TCRdb applying MiXCR to the multiplex PCR reads. The sample includes about half a million distinct CDR3 sequences, approximately 22% of them seen just once. The sample was peripheral blood mononuclear cells (PBMCs), taken when the disease was refractory, from a patient treated with antithyroid drugs. These receptors came from a female donor with Graves disease. The CDR3 runs from the conserved cysteine through the conserved F or W. The D gene is left open where the match is weak. Some rows mark clone size as missing; the rest say once, few, many or name a class of expanded clone.

D gene,CDR3 length,clone size,V gene,J gene,CDR3 DNA,CDR3 protein
-,15,-,TRBV7-3,TRBJ2-3,TGTGCCAGCAGTATTAGCGTCGCTAGCACAGATACGCAGTATTTT,CASSISVASTDTQYF
TRBD2,16,many,TRBV20-1,TRBJ2-7,TGCAGTGCTAGGGGGTTAGCGGGAGGGCCTACGTACGAGCAGTACTTC,CSARGLAGGPTYEQYF
TRBD1,15,few,TRBV5-1,TRBJ1-2,TGCGCCAGCAGCTTGTACGTGGGACAGTCCTATGGCTACACCTTC,CASSLYVGQSYGYTF
-,13,-,TRBV28,TRBJ2-7,TGTGCCATAGTACGGGCAGGGCCCTACGAGCAGTACTTC,CAIVRAGPYEQYF
TRBD1,14,many,TRBV27,TRBJ2-5,TGTGCCAGCAGTTCAACGACAGGGGGAGAGACCCAGTACTTC,CASSSTTGGETQYF
-,15,-,TRBV20-1,TRBJ1-5,TGCAGTGCTAGGGGCGGGGGGGCGAGCAATCAGCCCCAGCATTTT,CSARGGGASNQPQHF
-,14,many,TRBV20-1,TRBJ2-7,TGCAGTGCTAGCGCAGCAAAGAGCTCCTACGAGCAGTACTTC,CSASAAKSSYEQYF
-,15,few,TRBV28,TRBJ2-3,TGTGCCAGCAGTGCCCGTTTGTTGAGCACAGATACGCAGTATTTT,CASSARLLSTDTQYF
-,16,once,TRBV7-3,TRBJ2-2,TGTGCCAGCAGCGATGTGGGGGGGGGCGCCGCCGGGGAGCTGTTTTTT,CASSDVGGGAAGELFF
TRBD2,17,-,TRBV7-3,TRBJ2-5,TGTGCCAGCAGCCACCCCCGGAGCGGGGGGGCCCTTGAGACCCAGTACTTC,CASSHPRSGGALETQYF
-,12,once,TRBV10-3,TRBJ1-5,TGTGCCATCAGTGCTGCCAATCAGCCCCAGCATTTT,CAISAANQPQHF
-,15,-,TRBV19,TRBJ1-1,TGTGCCAGTAGTAACGGAGACAGAGGGAACACTGAAGCTTTCTTT,CASSNGDRGNTEAFF
TRBD1,16,many,TRBV7-9,TRBJ1-2,TGTGCCAGCAGCCTACCTCAGGGGGAAGCGCACTATGGCTACACCTTC,CASSLPQGEAHYGYTF
-,15,many,TRBV27,TRBJ1-5,TGTGCCAGCAGTTTTTTCCTCCGACGGAATCAGCCCCAGCATTTT,CASSFFLRRNQPQHF
-,16,-,TRBV19,TRBJ2-2,TGTGCCAGTACCAGTCTAGGGGCAGCGGACACCGGGGAGCTGTTTTTT,CASTSLGAADTGELFF
-,17,-,TRBV20-1,TRBJ2-1,TGCAGTGCTAGCGGAAGTCTTCAGCGAGGTTCCTACAATGAGCAGTTCTTC,CSASGSLQRGSYNEQFF
-,14,few,TRBV5-1,TRBJ2-5,TGCGCCAGCAGTGGCGGGGCTGGTGAAGAGACCCAGTACTTC,CASSGGAGEETQYF
TRBD2,14,-,TRBV10-3,TRBJ2-7,TGTGCCATCAGAGAGACTAGCGGGGCGGACGAGCAGTACTTC,CAIRETSGADEQYF
-,16,few,TRBV7-2,TRBJ2-5,TGTGCCAGCAGCTCGGCCCCCCCGGGACCTCAAGGGACCCAGTACTTC,CASSSAPPGPQGTQYF
-,15,few,TRBV7-9,TRBJ2-5,TGTGCCAGCAGCTTAGCGGCATCTTACCCCCAGACCCAGTACTTC,CASSLAASYPQTQYF
-,15,few,TRBV20-1,TRBJ1-2,TGCAGTGCTAGAGATTCGGTCCAGGGTGGCTATGGCTACACCTTC,CSARDSVQGGYGYTF
TRBD2,18,many,TRBV28,TRBJ2-6,TGTGCCAGTAGCCAGGCGGGAGGTGCCATCTCTGGGGCCAACGTCCTGACTTTC,CASSQAGGAISGANVLTF
-,15,-,TRBV19,TRBJ2-2,TGTGCCAGTAGTATTACGACAGGGAACACCGGGGAGCTGTTTTTT,CASSITTGNTGELFF
TRBD2,16,few,TRBV7-2,TRBJ2-2,TGTGCCAGCAGCCCCCCGGGGAGGGCGGGCACCGGGGAGCTGTTTTTT,CASSPPGRAGTGELFF
TRBD2,14,few,TRBV20-1,TRBJ2-5,TGCAGTGCCAGAGCGGGGAAGTACCAAGAGACCCAGTACTTC,CSARAGKYQETQYF
TRBD1,13,-,TRBV9,TRBJ1-1,TGTGCCAGCAGTACACAGGGGAGCACTGAAGCTTTCTTT,CASSTQGSTEAFF
TRBD2,16,few,TRBV2,TRBJ2-3,TGTGCCAGCAGCTCCCTAGCGGGCGGGGGCACAGATACGCAGTATTTT,CASSSLAGGGTDTQYF
TRBD2,15,-,TRBV20-1,TRBJ2-5,TGCAGTGCTAGAGTTAGCGGGAGGGCCCAAGAGACCCAGTACTTC,CSARVSGRAQETQYF
-,14,-,TRBV20-1,TRBJ2-5,TGCAGTGCCCAAACTTCAGGGGTAAGGGAGACCCAGTACTTC,CSAQTSGVRETQYF
-,14,many,TRBV12-3/TRBV12-4,TRBJ1-1,TGTGCCAGCAGTTTAGTGGACAGGAACACTGAAGCTTTCTTT,CASSLVDRNTEAFF
-,14,-,TRBV7-3,TRBJ1-4,TGTGCCAGCAGCTTCGTAGGGGATAATGAAAAACTGTTTTTT,CASSFVGDNEKLFF
-,13,-,TRBV28,TRBJ2-7,TGTGCCAGCAGTGCGGGCGACTCCTACGAGCAGTACTTC,CASSAGDSYEQYF
-,13,many,TRBV28,TRBJ1-5,TGTGCCAGCAGTCTCGACCCCGTTCAGCCCCAGCATTTT,CASSLDPVQPQHF
-,16,many,TRBV2,TRBJ2-5,TGTGCCAGCAGTGAAAGGGTGACAGTGGGAAGGGGGACCCAGTACTTC,CASSERVTVGRGTQYF
-,13,-,TRBV19,TRBJ1-1,TGTGCCAGTAGTATCCCACTGGCCACTGAAGCTTTCTTT,CASSIPLATEAFF
-,14,-,TRBV6-5,TRBJ1-2,TGTGCCAGCAGTTACTCGCAGGGAGGGTATGGCTACACCTTC,CASSYSQGGYGYTF
TRBD1,13,-,TRBV7-9,TRBJ2-1,TGTGCCAGCAGCTTAGCTACAGGGGGTGAGCAGTTCTTC,CASSLATGGEQFF
-,15,-,TRBV29-1,TRBJ2-2,TGCAGCGTTGAACTACCGGGCCTGAACACCGGGGAGCTGTTTTTT,CSVELPGLNTGELFF
-,15,-,TRBV7-2,TRBJ2-2,TGTGCCAGCAGCTTAGTGGCATTTTACACCGGGGAGCTGTTTTTT,CASSLVAFYTGELFF
TRBD1,15,many,TRBV7-8,TRBJ2-7,TGTGCCAGCAGCCTCAACTCGGGACAGGGGTACGAGCAGTACTTC,CASSLNSGQGYEQYF
TRBD1,15,-,TRBV7-2,TRBJ2-2,TGTGCCAGCAGCCCGACAGGGGGAGTGAGCGGGGAGCTGTTTTTT,CASSPTGGVSGELFF
TRBD1,15,many,TRBV28,TRBJ1-5,TGTGCCAGCAGCCGTGCGGGGACAGGGGTTCTGCCCCAGCATTTT,CASSRAGTGVLPQHF
TRBD1,17,few,TRBV7-8,TRBJ2-7,TGTGCCAGCAGCTTAGGGGGACAGTCGGATTGGAACTACGAGCAGTACTTC,CASSLGGQSDWNYEQYF
-,18,few,TRBV20-1,TRBJ1-1,TGCAGTGCATCGGCGGGGGCCCTCGCCAGCCAATTGAACACTGAAGCTTTCTTT,CSASAGALASQLNTEAFF
TRBD1,14,-,TRBV6-2/TRBV6-3,TRBJ1-4,TGTGCCAGCAGCGAACAGGGGGCTTATGAAAAACTGTTTTTT,CASSEQGAYEKLFF
-,13,few,TRBV30,TRBJ2-7,TGTGCCTGGAGTGTAGGGGACGGTTGGGAGCAGTACTTC,CAWSVGDGWEQYF